The subject of this entry is one T cell receptor (beta chain). No antigen is known for it. The sample holds no much larger clone one base away, and base qualities are not on file. The data derive from a study of shared clonotypes between healthy human individuals (dated by TCRdb to 2018 to 2021). Describing the broader study: A couple of women and a few men aged 18 to 49 years were included in the cohort. Each donor's leukapheresis produced roughly between roughly 0.85 and 9 billion PBMCs. Different laboratories and diverse techniques were used to prepare libraries and sequence TCR repertoires, to increase sequencing depth and limit assay-specific biases. To estimate repertoire size and how much clonotypes are shared between individuals, the study performed deep sequencing of blood TCR repertoires from roughly five healthy adults.

The CDR3, cysteine through phenylalanine, is 15 amino acids long. Of all the DNA, just the CDR3 is kept, 45 bases in frame from base 1. The junction carries 14 bases between V and J, which are trimmed by 9 bases and 0 bases respectively. The germline V gene specifies MNHNS as CDR1 and SASEGT as CDR2. Summary of the overall study and its limitations: Sampling was restricted to blood, and TCR repertoires in tissue are likely to differ from TCR repertoires in blood. Based on pairwise subsampling, the degree of clonotype sharing among donors was expected to be affected by sequencing depth. Because the study included only a small number of donors, the genetic and exposure-history diversity represented was limited.

The donors were healthy, HIV-negative adults with no recently reported acute infections or vaccinations. All donors were Caucasian adults living in Nashville, Tennessee, USA. For unsorted samples, tens of millions of PBMCs were counted, and genomic DNA was extracted using the QIAamp DNA Blood Mini kit. Blood was collected by leukapheresis, and PBMCs were isolated by Ficoll-Histopaque density gradient centrifugation and then cryopreserved in liquid nitrogen vapor phase. TCR CDR3 regions were amplified from genomic DNA by multiplex PCR using the deep immunoSEQ assay. Genomic DNA extracted from each cell subset was distributed evenly over all wells of several immunoSEQ 96-well plates, and each plate served as one replicate. Each replicate PCR for unsorted PBMC received roughly 300 ng genomic DNA, equal to 30,000 to 35,000 T cell genomes. Ten immunoSEQ deep assay plates were used to sequence unsorted PBMC genomic DNA. The purified libraries were quantified using a Qubit 3.0 fluorometer, sized with a Bioanalyzer 2100, and then quantified again using the KAPA Library Quantification kit. Each immunoSEQ 96-well plate was sequenced on its own single-read 150-cycle Illumina NextSeq 550 flow cell. The paper's processing steps were these. Because the immunoSEQ output held only junctional sequences and lacked quality scores, the filtering could not match the filtering applied to full-length reads. To assign V/J genes and CDR3, sequences were annotated using PyIR, a Python wrapper for IgBLAST v1.9, with IMGT germline references. Any read was removed if the V/J assignment was weak (E-value above 1e-6), the CDR3 was missing, or the read contained stop codons, out-of-frame junctions, or ambiguous translated residues. V3J clonotypes were defined as sequences sharing an identical inferred V gene, J gene, and CDR3 amino acid sequence. Percentage overlap between repertoires was computed as shared unique clonotypes divided by the size of the smaller repertoire. Repertoire richness was assessed with RTK rarefaction, the Chao1 estimator, and Recon v2.1 estimates of unobserved clonotypes. TCRdb obtained this table from immuneACCESS and retained in-frame rearrangements with V and J assigned. These tables miss some clones; where compared with another copy, unresolved V genes account for less than half of the shortfall, and the remainder is unexplained. The V and J calls and clone size come from that table; D and trimming were worked out from the DNA. Within this sample are 400,000 to 600,000 clones, with about 79% of them counted one time only. 9.5% to 15% of the sample lies in the top ten.

The sequenced sample was PBMCs. This TCR came from a woman aged 40 to 55 in good health. Some clones in this sample may be carry-over from other donors' samples. The rearrangement combines TRBV6-1 with TRBJ2-2, with the D gene not clear enough to name. For the CDR3, the sequence is CASRALQANTGELFF. The sequenced DNA is TGTGCCAGTCGGGCCTTACAAGCGAACACCGGGGAGCTGTTTTTT.